The 24 T cell receptor beta chains in this list originate from one sample, sequenced in a study of graft-versus-host responses after intestinal transplantation. The assay was immunoSEQ multiplex PCR, and TCRdb's table has in-frame clones only and misses some. The data contain tens of thousands of clones, approximately 92% of them singletons. Sequencing used PBMCs, obtained just over 64 days after intestinal transplantation. The receptors were gathered from a human patient who received an intestinal transplant, so some T cells may come from the graft donor.

This clone was picked up one time. J is TRBJ2-1 and V is TRBV9, with 8 bases lining up with TRBD2. Germline assignment: CDR1 SGDLS and CDR2 YYNGEE. V dropped 6 bases and J dropped 8; count of bases not matched to a gene: 7. This CDR3 contains 13 residues. The CDR3 reads CASTRGDGDEQFF. The CDR3 coding sequence is TGTGCCAGCACGCGGGGGGATGGCGATGAGCAGTTCTTC.

This chain links TRBV7-9 with TRBJ2-2, with D uncertain. V was shortened by 1 base and J by 4 bases, with 7 bases between the two germline ends. The CDR3 is 14 amino acids. Germline lookup yields CDR1 SEHNR and CDR2 FQNEAQ (reference sequence). The CDR3: CASSLEIGTGELFF. In nucleotides, the CDR3 is TGTGCCAGCAGCTTAGAGATTGGCACCGGGGAGCTGTTTTTT.

About this clone itself: One end of the junction is discordant with germline, which a read error may explain. The rearrangement uses TRBV7-8 and TRBJ2-7; 9 bases are shared with TRBD2. Looked up from germline, CDR1 is SGHVS and CDR2 is FQNEAQ. The CDR3 extends over 15 amino acids. The CDR3 region has the DNA TGTGCCAGCAGCTTACGTCCTAGCGGGGCCTACGGGCAGTACTTC. Protein sequence: CASSLRPSGAYGQYF.

V usage is TRBV19 and J usage is TRBJ2-7; 7 nucleotides match TRBD1. The J call may be mistaken, given a closer DNA end match to TRBJ2-1. The CDR3 is made up of 14 amino acids. The germline V gene encodes CDR1 LNHDA and CDR2 SQIVND (reference sequence). The DNA of the CDR3 is TGTGCCAGTAGTAATTGGGACAGATTCAATGAGCAGTTCTTC. It yields the protein CASSNWDRFNEQFF.

This chain uses TRBV5-1 with TRBJ2-7, with 9 positions matching TRBD1. The J segment lost 4 bases and the V segment lost 3 bases, leaving 8 bases of the junction unmatched. Germline CDR1 and CDR2: SGHRS and YFSETQ. This CDR3 has 15 amino acids. The chain's CDR3 is CASSSGTGNQYEQYF. In nucleotides, the CDR3 is TGCGCCAGCAGCTCGGGGACAGGGAATCAGTACGAGCAGTACTTC.

V gene TRBV6-6 combines with J gene TRBJ2-2; weak D call: TRBD2 (6 bases). The V gene lost 5 bases and the J gene lost 7 bases, with 17 bases spanning the gap. The CDR3 has 15 amino acids. Germline assignment: CDR1 MNHNY and CDR2 SVGAGI (reference sequence). CDR3 protein: CASSQPGLPRGELFF. The CDR3 DNA reads as TGTGCCAGCAGTCAACCGGGACTCCCCCGCGGGGAGCTGTTTTTT.

Here the CDR3 DNA reads TGCGCCAGCAGCCAAGACAGTCCAGCCTATGGCTACACCTTC. Translation: CASSQDSPAYGYTF. The rearrangement uses TRBV4-3 and TRBJ1-2; D ambiguous. The CDR3 has 14 amino acids. CDR1 is LGHNA, CDR2 YSLEER, per germline. With 0 bases removed from V and 4 bases from J, the gap between germline ends came to 9 bases.

The gene calls are TRBV5-4 and TRBJ2-7; 11 positions match TRBD1. The CDR3 length is 15 residues. V shed 4 bases and J 0 bases; nucleotides not matched to a gene: 3. CDR1 and CDR2 (germline): SGHNT, YYREEE (reference sequence). CDR3 DNA sequence: TGTGCCAGCAGCCTGGGACAGGGGGTCTCCTACGAGCAGTACTTC. Translating it yields CASSLGQGVSYEQYF.

The chain employs TRBV5-6 and TRBJ1-2; D gene ambiguous. CDR1 is SGHDT and CDR2 is YYEEEE in the germline V gene. V lost 0 bases and J lost 0, with 9 bases in between. This CDR3 is built from 15 residues. The CDR3 region is CASSLEARPNYGYTF. CDR3 DNA: TGTGCCAGCAGCTTGGAGGCCAGGCCTAACTATGGCTACACCTTC.

This clone was detected once. The rearrangement joins TRBV27 to TRBJ2-3; 7 bases are shared with TRBD2. Germline V lookup: CDR1 MNHEY, CDR2 SMNVEV (reference sequence). Trimming took 1 base from V and 14 from J; bases not matched to a gene: 9. This CDR3 contains 13 residues. The DNA of the CDR3 is TGTGCCAGCAGTTTATTTGGGGGAGGGGTAGGGTATTTT. Residues: CASSLFGGGVGYF.

V gene TRBV7-8 combines with J gene TRBJ2-4; D may be TRBD1 or TRBD2 (6 bases each). The V gene lost 1 base and the J gene lost 7 bases, with 20 bases spanning the gap. The CDR3 is 17 amino acids. Germline V gene data show CDR1 as SGHVS and CDR2 as FQNEAQ. The CDR3 DNA reads as TGTGCCAGCAGCTTAGGAGGAGGGGGTGGCCCAGAGAACATTCAGTACTTC. Translation gives CASSLGGGGGPENIQYF.

This clone has more than one count but fewer than ten. The chain employs TRBV2 and TRBJ2-1; tentatively, D is TRBD2 (5 bases). Per germline, CDR1 SNHLY and CDR2 FYNNEI. V dropped 3 bases and J dropped 0 bases, with 6 bases sitting between them. The CDR3 has 14 residues. CDR3 loop: CASSDGSSYNEQFF. In DNA, the CDR3 is TGTGCCAGCAGTGATGGGAGCTCCTACAATGAGCAGTTCTTC.

This CDR3 reads CAWSVRDSNYGYTF. As DNA, the CDR3 is TGTGCCTGGAGTGTTCGGGATTCGAACTATGGCTACACCTTC. The chain is built from TRBV30 and TRBJ1-2; D unresolved. This CDR3 comprises 14 residues. Germline assignment: CDR1 GTSNPN and CDR2 SVGIG (reference sequence). Trimming took off 0 bases at V and 2 bases at J, with 10 bases between the two ends.

This chain joins TRBV15 and TRBJ1-5, with a tentative D call TRBD1 (5 bases). CDR1 and CDR2 (germline): LNHNV, YYDKDF (reference sequence). V was cut by 3 bases and J by 0 bases, with 12 bases left in between. This CDR3 contains 16 residues. The CDR3 region is CATSSSLRDSNQPQHF. Here the CDR3 DNA reads TGTGCCACCAGCAGTTCACTCAGGGATAGCAATCAGCCCCAGCATTTT. The full variable domain, in which reference TRBV15 and TRBJ1-5 provide the parts outside the CDR3, is DAMVIQNPRYQVTQFGKPVTLSCSQTLNHNVMYWYQQKSSQAPKLLFHYYDKDFNNEADTPDNFQSRRPNTSFCFLDIRSPGLGDTAMYLCATSSSLRDSNQPQHFGDGTRLSIL.

The chain is built from TRBV30 and TRBJ2-7; D is ambiguous. The V gene lost 4 bases and the J gene lost 3 bases, with 16 bases spanning the gap. The CDR3 has 14 residues. Germline V gene data show CDR1 as GTSNPN and CDR2 as SVGIG (reference sequence). Here the CDR3 reads CAWTTDSINYEQYF. The DNA of the CDR3 is TGTGCCTGGACAACGGATTCCATTAACTACGAGCAGTACTTC.

This CDR3 reads CASSEIRHLNTEAFF. DNA of the CDR3: TGTGCCAGCAGTGAGATTCGTCACTTGAACACTGAAGCTTTCTTT. The V and J genes are TRBV6-1 and TRBJ1-1, with D uncertain. Deletions cut 3 bases from V and 0 bases from J, with 11 bases between. This CDR3 region has 15 residues. The germline CDR1 and CDR2 sequences are MNHNS and SASEGT.

J is TRBJ2-5 and V is TRBV4-3; perhaps D is TRBD1 or TRBD2 (5 bases each). This CDR3 contains 15 residues. Trimming removed 0 bases from V and 5 bases from J, with 13 bases in between. The germline CDR1 and CDR2 sequences are LGHNA and YSLEER. CDR3 loop: CASSQEDLEGETQYF. CDR3 DNA: TGCGCCAGCAGCCAAGAGGACTTAGAGGGGGAGACCCAGTACTTC.

This clone has just one count. The rearrangement uses TRBV4-1 and TRBJ2-7; no definite D call. V gave up 0 bases and J gave up 2 bases, with 11 bases separating them. CDR1 is MGHRA, CDR2 YSYEKL, per germline. The CDR3 sequence is 15 residues long. CDR3 residues: CASSQDPQRPYEQYF. CDR3 in DNA: TGCGCCAGCAGCCAAGACCCACAGCGACCCTACGAGCAGTACTTC.

This sequence joins TRBV30 and TRBJ2-3; TRBD1 matches 9 bases. With 5 bases clipped from V and 6 bases from J, the junction kept 9 bases outside the gene matches. This CDR3 comprises 14 residues. Germline-derived CDR1 and CDR2 are GTSNPN and SVGIG (reference sequence). The CDR3 nucleotides are TGTGCCTGGGCCGGGACAGGGTTTGAGGATACGCAGTATTTT. Translation gives CAWAGTGFEDTQYF.

V and J are TRBV6-1 and TRBJ1-5; D might be TRBD1 (5 bases). Looked up from germline, CDR1 is MNHNS and CDR2 is SASEGT. The CDR3 is 15 residues long. V lost 2 bases and J 4 bases, leaving 12 bases between the germline ends. CDR3 residues: CASSEYEWGNQPQHF. CDR3 DNA: TGTGCCAGCAGTGAATACGAGTGGGGGAATCAGCCCCAGCATTTT.

The rearrangement joins TRBV13 to TRBJ2-7; D may be TRBD2 (5 bases). The CDR3 sequence is 13 residues long. Germline V gene lookup returns CDR1 PRHDT and CDR2 FYEKMQ (reference sequence). The V end lost 4 bases, the J end lost 0 bases, and 7 bases lay between the germline ends. CDR3 DNA sequence: TGTGCCAGCAGCTCGGACTCCTCCTACGAGCAGTACTTC. This encodes CASSSDSSYEQYF.

The V call is TRBV27, the J call TRBJ1-5; D is possibly TRBD1 (5 bases). This CDR3 has 15 amino acids. The germline gives CDR1 MNHEY, CDR2 SMNVEV (reference sequence). V gave up 2 bases and J gave up 3 bases, with 11 bases separating them. The CDR3: CASSLGWGNNQPQHF. The CDR3 DNA is TGTGCCAGCAGTTTAGGATGGGGGAACAATCAGCCCCAGCATTTT.

The J gene is TRBJ1-2, the V gene TRBV21-1. TRBV21-1 is marked as a pseudogene. This CDR3 is 15 amino acids long. CDR3 region: CASSKASREPLGYTF. The CDR3 DNA sequence: TGTGCCAGCAGCAAAGCTTCCAGAGAACCACTGGGCTACACCTTC.

The V gene is TRBV5-6, the J gene TRBJ1-1; maybe TRBD1 (6 bases). The ends were cut back, 5 bases at V and 5 bases at J, with 16 bases in the middle. Germline CDR1 reads SGHDT; CDR2 reads YYEEEE. The CDR3 length is 14 residues. The CDR3 sequence: CASRSDRLPTEAFF. The CDR3 region has the DNA TGTGCCAGCAGATCGGACAGATTACCAACTGAAGCTTTCTTT.